One and the same sample provided the 13 T cell receptor beta chains below, sequenced in a study of T cells in Graves' hyperthyroidism and ophthalmopathy. Template material for amplifying TCR beta CDR3 regions consisted of RNA transcripts. First-round RT-PCR targeting the TCR CDR3 was performed with the HTBI primer set. TCRdb called the multiplex PCR reads again in MiXCR, with one record for every CDR3 protein. Here the sample spans about 640,000 distinct CDR3 sequences, less than 25% being singletons. Sequenced sample: blood. These receptors came from a man younger than 40 with Graves' ophthalmopathy.

V gene TRBV5-1 combines with J gene TRBJ2-1, with 9 bases aligning to TRBD2. V lost 4 bases and J lost 11; bases outside the gene matches: 7. CDR1 SGHRS and CDR2 YFSETQ come from the germline V gene. The CDR3 extends over 13 amino acids. This CDR3 reads CASSRAGGPQQFF. The DNA of the CDR3 is TGCGCCAGCAGCCGAGCGGGAGGCCCTCAGCAGTTCTTC.

This clonotype was counted ten times or more. The chain has TRBV28 and TRBJ2-3, with TRBD2 matching 11 bases. Germline CDR1 is MDHEN and CDR2 is SYDVKM. V was clipped by 2 bases and J by 1 base; unmatched bases: 5. There are 17 residues in the CDR3. CDR3 coding DNA: TGTGCCAGCAGTTTACCCTTACTAGCGGGAGGCACAGATACGCAGTATTTT. It specifies CASSLPLLAGGTDTQYF.

In this sample, this clonotype turned up many times. The chain carries TRBV3-1 and TRBJ2-1, with D perhaps TRBD1 (6 bases). V was pared by 7 bases and J by 2 bases, with 21 bases between. Germline CDR1 LGHDT, CDR2 YNNKEL (reference sequence). This CDR3 has 17 amino acids. This CDR3 is CASTARVQGLTYNEQFF. The CDR3 DNA follows: TGTGCCAGCACCGCAAGAGTTCAGGGGCTTACCTACAATGAGCAGTTCTTC.

This clonotype has more than one count but fewer than ten. The genes are TRBV7-9 and TRBJ2-7, with D perhaps TRBD1 (6 bases). Per germline, CDR1 SEHNR and CDR2 FQNEAQ (reference sequence). The CDR3 is made up of 14 amino acids. V lost 6 bases, J lost 3 bases, and 15 bases lay in between. The CDR3 nucleotides read TGTGCCAGCAGAACCACAGGGCAGAACTACGAGCAGTACTTC. Its protein product is CASRTTGQNYEQYF.

The CDR3 spells CASSLYGLAGDTQYF. The CDR3 DNA reads as TGTGCCAGCAGCTTATATGGGCTAGCGGGAGATACGCAGTATTTT. The rearrangement joins TRBV7-2 to TRBJ2-3; TRBD2 matches at 8 bases. Losses at the gene ends were 2 bases for V and 5 bases for J; bases not matched to a gene: 6. The V gene's germline CDR1 is SGHTA and CDR2 FQGNSA. CDR3 length: 15 amino acids.

There are a few counts of this clonotype. The chain links TRBV10-3 to TRBJ2-5; possible D gene TRBD2, 6 bases. CDR3 length equals 15 residues. Trimming stripped 8 bases from V and 4 bases from J, with 20 bases between. Germline V gene lookup returns CDR1 ENHRY and CDR2 SYGVKD. The CDR3 is CAIAPGLEGVETQYF. The CDR3 DNA is TGTGCCATCGCCCCGGGACTTGAAGGGGTAGAGACCCAGTACTTC.

The gene calls are TRBV9 and TRBJ1-3, with D possibly TRBD1 on 5 matching bases. The germline V gene encodes CDR1 SGDLS and CDR2 YYNGEE. V lost 0 bases, J lost 0 bases, and 7 bases lay in between. The CDR3 is 15 residues long. As DNA, the CDR3 is TGTGCCAGCAGCGTAGCAGGGAGCTCTGGAAACACCATATATTTT. This encodes CASSVAGSSGNTIYF.

The genes are TRBV7-3 and TRBJ2-5; tentatively, D is TRBD2 (6 bases). The germline V gene has CDR1 SGHTA and CDR2 FQGTGA. This CDR3 comprises 15 residues. Trimming took 2 bases from V and 4 from J, leaving 14 bases between them. The CDR3 DNA reads TGTGCCAGCAGCTTAGTTGCGGGAAATGGAGAGACCCAGTACTTC. As protein: CASSLVAGNGETQYF.

The J gene is TRBJ2-3, the V gene TRBV5-1; no definite D call. Looked up from germline, CDR1 is SGHRS and CDR2 is YFSETQ. The ends were cut back, 0 bases at V and 2 bases at J, with 13 bases in the middle. The CDR3 is 16 residues long. The CDR3 DNA is TGCGCCAGCAGCTTGGCTTCCCGTGGGCCCACAGATACGCAGTATTTT. This sequence encodes CASSLASRGPTDTQYF.

This clonotype showed up just a few times. The J gene is TRBJ2-7, the V gene TRBV2, with D tentatively TRBD2 (5 bases). CDR1 SNHLY and CDR2 FYNNEI come from the germline V gene. V was cut by 11 bases and J by 1 base, with 15 bases left in between. CDR3 length equals 13 residues. The DNA of the CDR3 is TGTGCCCCCGGGATGATGGGGTCCTACGAGCAGTACTTC. It is translated as CAPGMMGSYEQYF.

This clonotype was detected only a few times. The chain recombines TRBV5-1 with TRBJ2-3; D is undetermined. Per germline, CDR1 SGHRS and CDR2 YFSETQ. Trimming took off 4 bases at V and 4 bases at J, with 19 bases between the two ends. The CDR3 sequence is 16 residues long. CDR3 in DNA: TGCGCCAGCAGCGAAGAAAGGACGGGTTTGGCAGATACGCAGTATTTT. It encodes CASSEERTGLADTQYF.

The chain carries TRBV9 and TRBJ1-1; D not certain. CDR3 length equals 14 residues. The V and J ends lost 4 bases and 4 bases respectively, with 14 bases between them. Germline lookup yields CDR1 SGDLS and CDR2 YYNGEE. The DNA of the CDR3 is TGTGCCAGCAGCCTGGGCTTGCTGGGCACTGAAGCTTTCTTT. This encodes CASSLGLLGTEAFF.

This clonotype was observed a few times. V gene TRBV3-1 combines with J gene TRBJ1-5; D gene ambiguous. V lost 0 bases, J lost 6 bases, and 12 bases lay in between. The CDR3 is made up of 15 amino acids. CDR1 is LGHDT, CDR2 YNNKEL, per germline (reference sequence). The CDR3 DNA sequence: TGTGCCAGCAGCCAAGATTCAGGAAAAGGTCAGCCCCAGCATTTT. It codes for CASSQDSGKGQPQHF.